One sample yielded the 32 T cell receptor beta chains listed below, sequenced in a study of OX40 agonist ivuxolimab in advanced cancers. The library was produced with the immunoSEQ multiplex PCR assay. TCRdb limited this immuneACCESS table to in-frame rearrangements with V and J called. A share of clones is missing; checked studies link under half to unresolved V genes, and the rest is unexplained. The sample table contains approximately 49,000 clones; only one count was recorded for roughly 84% of them. The ten largest make up roughly a quarter of the sample. Sequencing used CD4+ or CD8+ T cells sorted from blood, obtained in a trial of the OX40 agonist ivuxolimab. Every receptor here comes from an adult with an advanced solid tumor such as melanoma, head and neck, liver or kidney cancer.

This clone was detected only once. The genes are TRBV28 and TRBJ1-4; TRBD1 matches 7 bases. V dropped 4 bases and J dropped 6; count of bases not matched to a gene: 8. CDR1 and CDR2 from the germline V gene are MDHEN and SYDVKM. The CDR3 is made up of 15 amino acids. The CDR3 region has the DNA TGTGCCAGCAGTTCCGTACAGGGGATGGATGAAAAACTGTTTTTT. Translating gives CASSSVQGMDEKLFF.

The V call is TRBV27, the J call TRBJ2-7; D perhaps matches TRBD1 (5 bases). CDR1 is MNHEY and CDR2 is SMNVEV in the germline V gene (reference sequence). The CDR3 runs 14 residues. Trimming removed 1 base from V and 2 bases from J, with 9 bases in between. The CDR3 DNA reads TGTGCCAGCAGTTTATGGCAGGGCCCCTACGAGCAGTACTTC. Translated, it gives CASSLWQGPYEQYF.

V is TRBV19 and J is TRBJ1-4; no reliable D call. Germline loops: CDR1 LNHDA, CDR2 SQIVND (reference sequence). There are 12 residues in the CDR3. V gave up 4 bases and J gave up 8 bases, with 8 bases separating them. The CDR3 DNA reads TGTGCCAGTAGTAACGGAGGGGAAAAACTGTTTTTT. Translated: CASSNGGEKLFF. The complete variable domain, with remaining parts taken from reference TRBV19 and TRBJ1-4, reads DGGITQSPKYLFRKEGQNVTLSCEQNLNHDAMYWYRQDPGQGLRLIYYSQIVNDFQKGDIAEGYSVSREKKESFPLTVTSAQKNPTAFYLCASSNGGEKLFFGSGTQLSVL.

The chain employs TRBV7-9 and TRBJ1-1, with TRBD1 as a possible D gene (5 bases). The V end was cut by 4 bases, the J end by 7 bases, with 10 bases between. This CDR3 has 12 amino acids. CDR1 and CDR2 from the germline V gene are SEHNR and FQNEAQ (reference sequence). CDR3 nucleotides: TGTGCCAGCAGCTCTGGACACCTTGAAGCTTTCTTT. It encodes CASSSGHLEAFF.

The genes are TRBV18 and TRBJ2-7; tentatively, D is TRBD2 (6 bases). This CDR3 contains 14 residues. Trimming left V 6 bases short and J 3 bases short, with 15 bases between. The germline gives CDR1 KGHSH, CDR2 LQKENI. The CDR3 spells CASSPRDGFYEQYF. The DNA of the CDR3 is TGTGCCAGCTCCCCGCGGGACGGATTCTACGAGCAGTACTTC. The full variable domain, rest sourced from reference TRBV18 and TRBJ2-7, is NAGVMQNPRHLVRRRGQEARLRCSPMKGHSHVYWYRQLPEEGLKFMVYLQKENIIDESGMPKERFSAEFPKEGPSILRIQQVVRGDSAAYFCASSPRDGFYEQYFGPGTRLTVT.

This chain links TRBV4-3 with TRBJ2-3, with TRBD2 matching over 9 bases. With 0 bases clipped from V and 5 bases from J, the junction kept 9 bases outside the gene matches. CDR1 and CDR2 from the germline V gene are LGHNA and YSLEER. The CDR3 length is 17 residues. The CDR3 spells CASSQEGTSPQLDTQYF. The CDR3 region has the DNA TGCGCCAGCAGCCAAGAGGGGACTAGCCCCCAGTTAGATACGCAGTATTTT.

The chain is built from TRBV9 and TRBJ1-4, with D tentatively TRBD1 (5 bases). V gave up 3 bases and J gave up 6 bases, with 12 bases separating them. CDR1 is SGDLS and CDR2 is YYNGEE in the germline V gene. The CDR3 consists of 14 residues. The CDR3 DNA is TGTGCCAGCAGCGAGGGACTGCTCGATGAAAAACTGTTTTTT. Protein sequence: CASSEGLLDEKLFF.

The chain has TRBV21-1 and TRBJ1-2; TRBD1 reflects the table's D call only, with no check against the DNA. TRBV21-1 is a recognized pseudogene. This CDR3 has 13 amino acids. The CDR3 nucleotides read TGTGCCAGCAGCGCTCATACAGGGGCCTTCGACATTTTC. Translated, it gives CASSAHTGAFDIF.

J is TRBJ2-7 and V is TRBV5-5; 8 bases line up with TRBD2. V trimming: 5 bases; J trimming: 3 bases; junction bases outside the gene matches: 10. CDR3 length equals 15 residues. Germline-derived CDR1 and CDR2 are SGHKS and YYEKEE (reference sequence). This chain's CDR3 is CASSFVPGGNYEQYF. CDR3 bases: TGTGCCAGCAGTTTCGTACCGGGGGGGAACTACGAGCAGTACTTC.

This clone was recorded only once. The rearrangement uses TRBV27 and TRBJ2-7; D gene ambiguous. V gave up 3 bases and J gave up 0 bases, with 9 bases separating them. This CDR3 is built from 14 residues. Germline V gene data show CDR1 as MNHEY and CDR2 as SMNVEV (reference sequence). The CDR3 DNA reads TGTGCCAGCAGTTTTGGCGCGGCCTCCTACGAGCAGTACTTC. This codes for CASSFGAASYEQYF.

The chain is built from TRBV10-3 and TRBJ2-3; D gene uncertain. This CDR3 is built from 14 residues. Germline CDR1 reads ENHRY; CDR2 reads SYGVKD. V lost 3 bases, J lost 2 bases, and 9 bases lay in between. The CDR3 sequence: CAISDIDFTDTQYF. In nucleotides, the CDR3 is TGTGCCATCAGTGATATTGATTTCACAGATACGCAGTATTTT.

The chain couples TRBV29-1 to TRBJ1-4; TRBD1 agrees at 11 bases. Unmatched junction bases numbered 5, after V lost 0 bases and J lost 8 bases. The CDR3 is made up of 15 amino acids. The germline CDR1 and CDR2 sequences are SQVTM and ANQGSEA. This CDR3 is CSVEDGGTGGEKLFF. The CDR3 coding sequence is TGCAGCGTTGAAGATGGGGGGACAGGGGGAGAAAAACTGTTTTTT.

This rearrangement joins TRBV11-2 to TRBJ2-2; a weak D match, TRBD1 (6 bases). The CDR3 covers 14 residues. Germline V gene data show CDR1 as SGHAT and CDR2 as FQNNGV. Trimming stripped 5 bases from V and 1 base from J, with 8 bases between. In DNA, the CDR3 is TGTGCCAGCAGCCCGGACAGGAACACCGGGGAGCTGTTTTTT. Amino acid sequence: CASSPDRNTGELFF.

For this clone: In the same sample, other DNA sequences code for this CDR3. CDR3 sequence (DNA): TGTGCCAGCAGCTTAGGGAGCGGCTACGAGCAGTACTTC. Translated, it gives CASSLGSGYEQYF. The chain recombines TRBV7-9 with TRBJ2-7, with D possibly matching TRBD2 (5 bases). V lost 1 base and J 3 bases, leaving 7 bases between the germline ends. From germline, CDR1 is SEHNR and CDR2 FQNEAQ (reference sequence). The CDR3 is made up of 13 amino acids.

This chain joins TRBV28 and TRBJ2-7; 8 nucleotides align to TRBD1. The CDR3 has 16 amino acids. With 4 bases clipped from V and 0 bases from J, the junction kept 8 bases outside the gene matches. Germline CDR1 MDHEN, CDR2 SYDVKM. DNA for the CDR3: TGTGCCAGCAGTTCGCGGACAGGGCCAATCTCCTACGAGCAGTACTTC. Translated, it gives CASSSRTGPISYEQYF.

As regards this clone: This sample includes further DNA sequences coding for the same CDR3. The genes are TRBV28 and TRBJ2-1; D unclear. V lost 3 bases and J lost 0, with 6 bases in between. Germline loops: CDR1 MDHEN, CDR2 SYDVKM. The CDR3 covers 14 residues. The chain's CDR3 is CASSFRSSYNEQFF. The CDR3 DNA reads as TGTGCCAGCAGTTTTCGGAGCTCCTACAATGAGCAGTTCTTC.

This chain uses TRBV7-3 with TRBJ2-2; perhaps TRBD1 as D (6 bases). V was cut by 5 bases and J by 1 base, with 14 bases left in between. CDR3 length equals 16 residues. Germline CDR1 and CDR2: SGHTA and FQGTGA. The CDR3 region is CASSPPAGVNTGELFF. The CDR3 nucleotides are TGTGCCAGCAGCCCCCCAGCAGGGGTGAACACCGGGGAGCTGTTTTTT.

The chain joins TRBV14 to TRBJ2-7; D unresolved. V lost 1 base, J lost 1 base, and 8 bases lay in between. The CDR3 contains 14 residues. Germline lookup yields CDR1 SGHDN and CDR2 FVKESK. The CDR3: CASSQVGRSYEQYF. The CDR3 DNA reads as TGTGCCAGCAGCCAAGTGGGCCGATCCTACGAGCAGTACTTC.

V is TRBV29-1 and J is TRBJ2-7; D not resolved. The V and J ends lost 5 bases and 0 bases respectively, with 5 bases between them. The V gene's germline CDR1 is SQVTM and CDR2 ANQGSEA. This CDR3 is built from 11 residues. CDR3 in DNA: TGCAGCGTTACAGTCTCCTACGAGCAGTACTTC. It yields the protein CSVTVSYEQYF.

The gene calls are TRBV18 and TRBJ2-1, with D perhaps matching TRBD1 (6 bases). From germline, CDR1 is KGHSH and CDR2 LQKENI. The V and J ends lost 2 bases and 6 bases respectively, with 11 bases between them. This CDR3 has 14 residues. The CDR3 sequence is CASSPKGVGNEQFF. CDR3 DNA sequence: TGTGCCAGCTCACCAAAGGGGGTGGGCAATGAGCAGTTCTTC. Full variable domain (missing parts from reference TRBV18 and TRBJ2-1): NAGVMQNPRHLVRRRGQEARLRCSPMKGHSHVYWYRQLPEEGLKFMVYLQKENIIDESGMPKERFSAEFPKEGPSILRIQQVVRGDSAAYFCASSPKGVGNEQFFGPGTRLTVL.

The chain carries TRBV9 and TRBJ2-7; 11 positions match TRBD1. The CDR3 length is 14 residues. V lost 6 bases, J lost 6 bases, and 8 bases stayed unmatched. CDR1 and CDR2 (germline): SGDLS, YYNGEE. CDR3 sequence (DNA): TGTGCCAGCAACCAGGGACAGGGGGGTGTCGAGCAGTACTTC. It encodes CASNQGQGGVEQYF.

The V and J genes are TRBV7-9 and TRBJ2-7; no definite D call. Germline CDR1 and CDR2: SEHNR and FQNEAQ (reference sequence). The V gene lost 5 bases and the J gene lost 2 bases, with 13 bases spanning the gap. The CDR3 has 14 amino acids. CDR3 in amino acids: CASSPTGGTYEQYF. The CDR3 DNA follows: TGTGCCAGCAGCCCCACGGGTGGAACCTACGAGCAGTACTTC.

This clone showed up just once. CDR3 bases: TGTGCCTGGAGTAGTCGGGACAGTCAACAGCCCCAGCATTTT. Protein: CAWSSRDSQQPQHF. The V gene is TRBV30, the J gene TRBJ1-5, with TRBD1 matching 7 bases. CDR3 length: 14 residues. The V segment lost 2 bases and the J segment 7 bases; nucleotides outside the gene matches: 8. Germline loops: CDR1 GTSNPN, CDR2 SVGIG (reference sequence).

This rearrangement joins TRBV29-1 to TRBJ2-7; the match to TRBD2 covers 7 bases. The germline V gene has CDR1 SQVTM and CDR2 ANQGSEA. With 4 bases clipped from V and 0 bases from J, the junction kept 3 bases outside the gene matches. The CDR3 has 13 residues. The CDR3 sequence: CSVALADSYEQYF. The CDR3 region has the DNA TGCAGCGTTGCTCTAGCGGACTCCTACGAGCAGTACTTC.

CDR3 coding DNA: TGTGCCAGCAGTTTATTCTCCAACGGGGAGCTGTTTTTT. Protein: CASSLFSNGELFF. The rearrangement uses TRBV27 and TRBJ2-2; D gene unclear. Per germline, CDR1 MNHEY and CDR2 SMNVEV (reference sequence). V dropped 1 base and J dropped 7 bases, with 7 bases sitting between them. The CDR3 sequence is 13 residues long.

The J gene is TRBJ2-1, the V gene TRBV4-1, with D tentatively TRBD2 (6 bases). The V end was cut by 0 bases, the J end by 7 bases, with 13 bases between. The V gene's germline CDR1 is MGHRA and CDR2 YSYEKL. This CDR3 comprises 15 residues. CDR3 residues: CASSQEGRAGNEQFF. The CDR3 nucleotides read TGCGCCAGCAGCCAAGAAGGTAGGGCGGGGAATGAGCAGTTCTTC.

The V call is TRBV4-1, the J call TRBJ1-4, with D perhaps TRBD1 (5 bases). Germline lookup yields CDR1 MGHRA and CDR2 YSYEKL. Trimming stripped 1 base from V and 6 bases from J, with 9 bases between. CDR3 length equals 14 residues. The CDR3, as DNA: TGCGCCAGCAGCCAAGGGGGCGGCGATGAAAAACTGTTTTTT. Protein product: CASSQGGGDEKLFF.

The J gene is TRBJ1-2, the V gene TRBV6-5; D unclear. Trimming cost V 0 bases and J 0 bases, with 2 bases left between them. The CDR3 totals 13 residues. In germline, CDR1 is MNHEY, CDR2 SVGAGI. CDR3 coding DNA: TGTGCCAGCAGTTACTCGGCTAACTATGGCTACACCTTC. Its translation is CASSYSANYGYTF.

The CDR3 coding sequence is TGTGCCAGCAGCTTGGGGGCCGGGACGTCGACTAACTATGGCTACACCTTC. It is translated as CASSLGAGTSTNYGYTF. The rearrangement links TRBV5-6 to TRBJ1-2; D is perhaps TRBD1 (5 bases). The germline V and J ends were trimmed by 0 bases and 0 bases, with 15 bases remaining between them. Per the germline V gene, CDR1 is SGHDT and CDR2 is YYEEEE. The CDR3 runs 17 residues.

The chain uses TRBV21-1 and TRBJ2-7; the table's D call, TRBD1, has no DNA check behind it. TRBV21-1 is noted as a pseudogene. CDR3 length: 16 residues. CDR3 sequence reads: CASSKAGPGQVYEQYF. CDR3 coding DNA: TGTGCCAGCAGCAAAGCGGGCCCGGGACAGGTTTACGAGCAGTACTTC.

In regard to this clone: The germline gene is not matched at one end of the junction; a read error may be the cause. The CDR3 loop is CAGSFNAAEQYF. The CDR3 DNA reads TGTGCCGGCAGCTTTAATGCGGCGGAGCAGTACTTC. The chain couples TRBV7-9 to TRBJ2-7; unclear D gene. CDR1 and CDR2 (germline): SEHNR, FQNEAQ (reference sequence). The CDR3 sequence is 12 residues long.

The genes are TRBV7-9 and TRBJ2-7; D call uncertain. V was clipped by 3 bases and J by 2 bases, with 8 bases between them. Germline V gives CDR1 SEHNR, CDR2 FQNEAQ (reference sequence). The CDR3 covers 13 residues. CDR3 sequence (DNA): TGTGCCAGCAGCTTTCAGAGCACCTACGAGCAGTACTTC. Protein sequence: CASSFQSTYEQYF.